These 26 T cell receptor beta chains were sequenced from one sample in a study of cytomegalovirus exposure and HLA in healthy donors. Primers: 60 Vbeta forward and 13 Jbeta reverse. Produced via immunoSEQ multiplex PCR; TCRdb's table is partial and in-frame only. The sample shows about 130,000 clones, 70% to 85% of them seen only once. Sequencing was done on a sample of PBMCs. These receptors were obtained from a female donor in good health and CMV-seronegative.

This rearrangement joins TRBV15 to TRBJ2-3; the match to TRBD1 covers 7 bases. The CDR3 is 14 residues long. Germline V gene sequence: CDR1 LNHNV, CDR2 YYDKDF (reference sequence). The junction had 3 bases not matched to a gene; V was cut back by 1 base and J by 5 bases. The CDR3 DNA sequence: TGTGCCACCAGCAGAGTGCAGGGGGTAGATACGCAGTATTTT. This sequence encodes CATSRVQGVDTQYF.

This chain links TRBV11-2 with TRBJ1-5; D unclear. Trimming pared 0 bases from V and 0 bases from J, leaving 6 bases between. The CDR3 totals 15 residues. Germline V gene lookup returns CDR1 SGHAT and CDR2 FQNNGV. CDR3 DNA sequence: TGTGCCAGCAGCTTAGATCCGGGTAGCAATCAGCCCCAGCATTTT. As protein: CASSLDPGSNQPQHF.

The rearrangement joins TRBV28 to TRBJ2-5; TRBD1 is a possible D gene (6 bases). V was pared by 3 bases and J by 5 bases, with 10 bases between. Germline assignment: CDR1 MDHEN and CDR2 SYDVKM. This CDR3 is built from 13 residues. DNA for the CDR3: TGTGCCAGCAGTTTTCAGGGGATGGAGACCCAGTACTTC. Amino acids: CASSFQGMETQYF.

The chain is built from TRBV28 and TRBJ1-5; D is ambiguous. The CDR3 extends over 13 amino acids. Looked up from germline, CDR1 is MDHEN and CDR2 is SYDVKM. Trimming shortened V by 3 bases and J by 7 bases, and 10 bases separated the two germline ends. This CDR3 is CASSFSSGQPQHF. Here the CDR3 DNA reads TGTGCCAGCAGTTTTAGTAGCGGACAGCCCCAGCATTTT.

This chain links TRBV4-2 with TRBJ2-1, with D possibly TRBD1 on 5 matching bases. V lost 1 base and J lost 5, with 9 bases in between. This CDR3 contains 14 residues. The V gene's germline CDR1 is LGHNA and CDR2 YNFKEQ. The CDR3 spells CASSQAAGNNEQFF. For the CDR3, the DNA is TGTGCCAGCAGCCAAGCGGCAGGGAACAATGAGCAGTTCTTC.

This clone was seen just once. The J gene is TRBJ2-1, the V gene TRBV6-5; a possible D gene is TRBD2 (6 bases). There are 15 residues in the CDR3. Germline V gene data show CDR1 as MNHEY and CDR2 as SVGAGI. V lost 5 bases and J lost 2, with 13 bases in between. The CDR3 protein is CASSPMVAAYNEQFF. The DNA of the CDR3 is TGTGCCAGCAGTCCCATGGTAGCGGCCTACAATGAGCAGTTCTTC.

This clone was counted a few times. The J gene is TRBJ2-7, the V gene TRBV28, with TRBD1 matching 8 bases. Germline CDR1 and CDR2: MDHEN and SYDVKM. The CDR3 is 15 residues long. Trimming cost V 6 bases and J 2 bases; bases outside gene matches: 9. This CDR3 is CASRRRETGAYEQYF. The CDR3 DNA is TGTGCCAGCAGACGTCGCGAGACAGGGGCCTACGAGCAGTACTTC.

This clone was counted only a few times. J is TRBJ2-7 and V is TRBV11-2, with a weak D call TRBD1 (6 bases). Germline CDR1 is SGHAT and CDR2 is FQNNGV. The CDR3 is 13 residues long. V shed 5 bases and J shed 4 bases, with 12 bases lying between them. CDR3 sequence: CASSNNRVYEQYF. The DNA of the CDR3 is TGTGCCAGCAGCAATAACAGGGTGTACGAGCAGTACTTC.

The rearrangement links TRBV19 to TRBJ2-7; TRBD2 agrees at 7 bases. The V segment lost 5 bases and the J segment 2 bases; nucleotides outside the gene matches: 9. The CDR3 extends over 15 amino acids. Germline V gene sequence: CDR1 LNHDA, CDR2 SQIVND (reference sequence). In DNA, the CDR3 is TGTGCCAGTAGTCGGCTAGCGGACTTTACCTACGAGCAGTACTTC. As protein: CASSRLADFTYEQYF.

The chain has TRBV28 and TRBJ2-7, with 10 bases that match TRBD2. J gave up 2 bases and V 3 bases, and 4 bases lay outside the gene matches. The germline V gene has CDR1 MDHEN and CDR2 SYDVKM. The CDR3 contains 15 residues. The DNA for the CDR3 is TGTGCCAGCAGTTTTATTAGCGGGAGGACCTACGAGCAGTACTTC. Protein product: CASSFISGRTYEQYF.

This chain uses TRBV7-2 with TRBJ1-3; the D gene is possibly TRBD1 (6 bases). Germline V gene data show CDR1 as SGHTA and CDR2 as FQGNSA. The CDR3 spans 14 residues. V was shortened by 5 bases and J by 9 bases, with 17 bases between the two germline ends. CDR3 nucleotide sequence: TGTGCCAGCAGCGCCGGGGGGCAGAGGGCCACCATATATTTT. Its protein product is CASSAGGQRATIYF.

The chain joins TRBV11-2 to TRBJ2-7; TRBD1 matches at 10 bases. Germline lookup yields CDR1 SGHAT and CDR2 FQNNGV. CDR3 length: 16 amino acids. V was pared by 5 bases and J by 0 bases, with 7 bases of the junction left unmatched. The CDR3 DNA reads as TGTGCCAGCAGCCGTAACCGGGACAGGGGCTCCTACGAGCAGTACTTC. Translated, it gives CASSRNRDRGSYEQYF.

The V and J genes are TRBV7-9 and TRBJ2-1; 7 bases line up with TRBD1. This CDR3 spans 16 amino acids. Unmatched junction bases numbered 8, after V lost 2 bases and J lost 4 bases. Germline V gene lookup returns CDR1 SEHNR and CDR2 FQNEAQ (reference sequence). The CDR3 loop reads CASSLLAGGSYNEQFF. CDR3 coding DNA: TGTGCCAGCAGCTTATTAGCAGGGGGATCTTACAATGAGCAGTTCTTC.

CDR3 nucleotide sequence: TGTGCCAGCAGTAGCCGGACAGGTCTCCTCTATGGCTACACCTTC. It codes for CASSSRTGLLYGYTF. This chain connects TRBV6-5 to TRBJ1-2; TRBD1 matches 7 bases. V shed 5 bases, J shed 4 bases, and the junction held 10 bases outside the gene matches. Germline assignment: CDR1 MNHEY and CDR2 SVGAGI. This CDR3 has 15 residues.

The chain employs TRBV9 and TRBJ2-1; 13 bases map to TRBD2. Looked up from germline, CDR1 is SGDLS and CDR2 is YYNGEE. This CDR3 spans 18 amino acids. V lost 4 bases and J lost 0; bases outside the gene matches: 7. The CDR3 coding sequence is TGTGCCAGCAGCAGCCGACTAGCGGGAGGAAGCTCCTACAATGAGCAGTTCTTC. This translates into CASSSRLAGGSSYNEQFF.

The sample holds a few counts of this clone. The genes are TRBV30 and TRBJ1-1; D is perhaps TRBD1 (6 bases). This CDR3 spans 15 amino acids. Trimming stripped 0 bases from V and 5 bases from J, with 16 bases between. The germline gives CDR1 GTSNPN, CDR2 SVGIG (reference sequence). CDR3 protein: CAWSVRGAVKTEAFF. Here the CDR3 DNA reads TGTGCCTGGAGTGTACGGGGGGCAGTTAAAACTGAAGCTTTCTTT.

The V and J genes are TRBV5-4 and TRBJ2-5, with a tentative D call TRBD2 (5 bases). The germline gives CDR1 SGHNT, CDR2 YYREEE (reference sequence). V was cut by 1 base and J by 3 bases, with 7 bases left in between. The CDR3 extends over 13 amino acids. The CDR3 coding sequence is TGTGCCAGCAGCTTGATTAGCGAAGAGACCCAGTACTTC. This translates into CASSLISEETQYF. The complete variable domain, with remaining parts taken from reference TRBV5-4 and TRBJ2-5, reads ETGVTQSPTHLIKTRGQQVTLRCSSQSGHNTVSWYQQALGQGPQFIFQYYREEENGRGNFPPRFSGLQFPNYSSELNVNALELDDSALYLCASSLISEETQYFGPGTRLLVL.

CDR3 sequence: CASSLARAGLAGVGANVLTF. In DNA form, the CDR3 reads TGTGCCAGCAGCTTAGCGAGGGCGGGACTAGCGGGAGTCGGGGCCAACGTCCTGACTTTC. The genes are TRBV7-8 and TRBJ2-6, with 14 bases lining up with TRBD2. This CDR3 is 20 amino acids long. The germline gives CDR1 SGHVS, CDR2 FQNEAQ. V lost 0 bases, J lost 4 bases, and 8 bases stayed unmatched.

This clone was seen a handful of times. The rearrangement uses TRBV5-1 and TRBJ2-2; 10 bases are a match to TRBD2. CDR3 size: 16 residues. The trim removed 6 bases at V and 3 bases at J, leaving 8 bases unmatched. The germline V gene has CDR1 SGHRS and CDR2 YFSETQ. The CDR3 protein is CASTLTAGGDTGELFF. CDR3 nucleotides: TGCGCCAGCACCCTAACAGCGGGAGGGGACACCGGGGAGCTGTTTTTT.

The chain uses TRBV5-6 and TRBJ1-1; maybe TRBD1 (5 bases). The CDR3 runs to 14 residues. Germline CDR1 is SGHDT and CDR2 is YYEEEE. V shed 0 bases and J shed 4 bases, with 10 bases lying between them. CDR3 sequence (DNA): TGTGCCAGCAGCTTGGCCGCGGGGGGCACTGAAGCTTTCTTT. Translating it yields CASSLAAGGTEAFF.

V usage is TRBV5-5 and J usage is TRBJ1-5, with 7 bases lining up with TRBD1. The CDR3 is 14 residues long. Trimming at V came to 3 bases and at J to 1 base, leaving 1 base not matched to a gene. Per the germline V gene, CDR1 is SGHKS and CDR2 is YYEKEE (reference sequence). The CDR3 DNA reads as TGTGCCAGCAGCTCGACAGGGAGCAATCAGCCCCAGCATTTT. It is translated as CASSSTGSNQPQHF.

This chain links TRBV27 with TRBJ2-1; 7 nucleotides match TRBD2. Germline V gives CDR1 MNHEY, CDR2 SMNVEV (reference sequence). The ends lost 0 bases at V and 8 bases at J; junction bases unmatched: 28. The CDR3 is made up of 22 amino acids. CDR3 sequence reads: CASSLSIKALAAGVSEGDEQFF. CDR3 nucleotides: TGTGCCAGCAGTTTATCTATAAAGGCCCTTGCGGCGGGAGTCTCTGAGGGAGATGAGCAGTTCTTC.

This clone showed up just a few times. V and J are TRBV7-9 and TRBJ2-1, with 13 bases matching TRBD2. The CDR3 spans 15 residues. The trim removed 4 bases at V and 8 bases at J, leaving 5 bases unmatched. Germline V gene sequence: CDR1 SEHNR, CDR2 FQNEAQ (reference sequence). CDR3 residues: CASSSGLAGWDEQFF. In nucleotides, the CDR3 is TGTGCCAGCAGCTCGGGACTAGCGGGATGGGATGAGCAGTTCTTC.

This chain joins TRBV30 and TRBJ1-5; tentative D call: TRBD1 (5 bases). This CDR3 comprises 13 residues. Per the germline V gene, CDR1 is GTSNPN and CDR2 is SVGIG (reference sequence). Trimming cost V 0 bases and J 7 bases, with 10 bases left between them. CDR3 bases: TGTGCCTGGAGTGTAGGAGGGGACCAGCCCCAGCATTTT. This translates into CAWSVGGDQPQHF.

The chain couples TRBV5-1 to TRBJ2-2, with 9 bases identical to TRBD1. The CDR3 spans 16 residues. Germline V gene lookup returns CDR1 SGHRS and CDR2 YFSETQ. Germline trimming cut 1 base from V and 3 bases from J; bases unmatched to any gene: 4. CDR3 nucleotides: TGCGCCAGCAGCTTGCCGTGGACAGGGGACACCGGGGAGCTGTTTTTT. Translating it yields CASSLPWTGDTGELFF.

The chain's CDR3 is CASSIGLAKSTDTQYF. DNA of the CDR3: TGTGCCAGTAGTATAGGACTAGCAAAAAGCACAGATACGCAGTATTTT. The J gene is TRBJ2-3, the V gene TRBV19, with 7 bases that match TRBD2. V dropped 1 base and J dropped 0; count of bases not matched to a gene: 4. CDR3 size: 16 residues. CDR1 LNHDA and CDR2 SQIVND come from the germline V gene (reference sequence).